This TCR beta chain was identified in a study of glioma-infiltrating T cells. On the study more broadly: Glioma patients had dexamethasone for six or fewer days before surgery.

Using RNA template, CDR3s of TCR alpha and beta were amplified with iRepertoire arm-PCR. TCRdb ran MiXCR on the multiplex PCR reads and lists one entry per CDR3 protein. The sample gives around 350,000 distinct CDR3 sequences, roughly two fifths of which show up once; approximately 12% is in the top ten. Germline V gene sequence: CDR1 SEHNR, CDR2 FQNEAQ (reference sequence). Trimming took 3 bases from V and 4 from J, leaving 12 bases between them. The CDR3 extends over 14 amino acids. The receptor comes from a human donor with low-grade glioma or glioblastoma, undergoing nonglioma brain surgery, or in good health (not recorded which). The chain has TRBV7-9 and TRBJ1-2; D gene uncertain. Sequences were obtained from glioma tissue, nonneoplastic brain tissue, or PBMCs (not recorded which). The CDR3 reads CASSLDPGSYGYTF. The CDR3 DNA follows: TGTGCCAGCAGCTTGGACCCCGGAAGCTATGGCTACACCTTC.